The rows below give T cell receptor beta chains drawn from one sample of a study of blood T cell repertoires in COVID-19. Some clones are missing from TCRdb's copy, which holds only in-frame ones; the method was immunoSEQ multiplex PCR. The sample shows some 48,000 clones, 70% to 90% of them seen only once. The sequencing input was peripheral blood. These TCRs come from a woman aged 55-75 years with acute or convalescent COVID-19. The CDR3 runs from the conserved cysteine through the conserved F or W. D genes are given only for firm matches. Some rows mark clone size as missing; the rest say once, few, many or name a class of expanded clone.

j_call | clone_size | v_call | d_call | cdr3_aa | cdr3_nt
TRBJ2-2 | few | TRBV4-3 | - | CASSQSGHNTGELFF | TGCGCCAGCAGCCAGTCGGGACATAACACCGGGGAGCTGTTTTTT
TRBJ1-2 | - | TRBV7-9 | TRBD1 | CASSLEGTGYGYTF | TGTGCCAGCAGCTTAGAAGGGACAGGCTATGGCTACACCTTC
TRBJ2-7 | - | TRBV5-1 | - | CASSTFGARIYEQYF | TGCGCCAGCAGCACCTTTGGGGCACGCATCTACGAGCAGTACTTC
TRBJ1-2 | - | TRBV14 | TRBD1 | CASSKTGTGLGYTF | TGTGCCAGCAGCAAAACCGGGACAGGACTTGGCTACACCTTC
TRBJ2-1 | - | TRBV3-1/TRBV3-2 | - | CASSQEGAPINEQFF | TGTGCCAGCAGCCAAGAGGGGGCGCCGATTAATGAGCAGTTCTTC
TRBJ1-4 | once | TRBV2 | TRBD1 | CASSPGQGTNEKLFF | TGTGCCAGCAGCCCAGGACAGGGTACTAATGAAAAACTGTTTTTT
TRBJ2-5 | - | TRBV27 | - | CASSLGSMGRLETQYF | TGTGCCAGCAGTTTGGGTTCGATGGGTAGACTGGAGACCCAGTACTTC
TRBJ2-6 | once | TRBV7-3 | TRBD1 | CASSLERQGSPGANVLTF | TGTGCCAGCAGCTTAGAAAGACAGGGTTCCCCTGGGGCCAACGTCCTGACTTTC
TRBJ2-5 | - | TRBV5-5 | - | CASSLHGQSRETQYF | TGTGCCAGCAGCTTGCACGGACAGTCCCGGGAGACCCAGTACTTC
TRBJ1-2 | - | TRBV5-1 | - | CASSPTEKRRVGYTF | TGCGCCAGCAGCCCTACCGAAAAACGAAGAGTTGGCTACACCTTC
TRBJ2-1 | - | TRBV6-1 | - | CASSGAFRDLENGSYNEQFF | TGTGCCAGCAGTGGTGCTTTCCGGGACTTGGAAAATGGCTCCTACAATGAGCAGTTCTTC
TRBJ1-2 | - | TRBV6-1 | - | CASSDTGGYGYTF | TGTGCCAGCAGTGATACAGGAGGGTATGGCTACACCTTC
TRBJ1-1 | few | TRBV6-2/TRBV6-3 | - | CASSYRQGRGNTEAFF | TGTGCCAGCAGTTACCGGCAGGGAAGGGGGAACACTGAAGCTTTCTTT
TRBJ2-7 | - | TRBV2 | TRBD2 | CASSSPSSGRPSYEQYF | TGTGCCAGCAGTTCCCCCTCTAGCGGGAGGCCCTCCTACGAGCAGTACTTC
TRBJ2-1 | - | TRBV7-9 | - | CASSLAIGVDEQFF | TGTGCCAGCAGCTTAGCGATAGGGGTCGATGAGCAGTTCTTC
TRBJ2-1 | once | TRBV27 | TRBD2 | CASSLIGRALTYNEQFF | TGTGCCAGCAGTTTAATCGGGAGGGCCTTAACATACAATGAGCAGTTCTTC
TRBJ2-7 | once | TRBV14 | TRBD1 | CASSRGTGDTYEQYF | TGTGCCAGCAGCCGCGGGACAGGGGATACCTACGAGCAGTACTTC
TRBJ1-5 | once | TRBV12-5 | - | CASGGSSNQPQHF | TGTGCTAGTGGTGGCAGTAGCAATCAGCCCCAGCATTTT
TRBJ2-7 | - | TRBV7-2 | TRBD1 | CASSLGTGRSREQYF | TGTGCCAGCAGCCTCGGGACAGGGAGGTCGCGCGAGCAGTACTTC
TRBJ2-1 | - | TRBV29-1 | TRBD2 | CSVDGTSGRANNEQFF | TGCAGCGTTGATGGGACTAGCGGGAGGGCCAACAATGAGCAGTTCTTC
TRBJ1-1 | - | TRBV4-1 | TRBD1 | CASSPGQGAGVGPEAFF | TGCGCCAGCAGCCCTGGACAGGGGGCTGGTGTGGGCCCTGAAGCTTTCTTT
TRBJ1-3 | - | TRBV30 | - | CAWSAILQGISGNTIYF | TGTGCCTGGAGTGCAATACTACAGGGTATCTCTGGAAACACCATATATTTT
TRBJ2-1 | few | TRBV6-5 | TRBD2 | CASGLAGVPVF | TGTGCCAGTGGACTAGCGGGAGTTCCGGTCTTC
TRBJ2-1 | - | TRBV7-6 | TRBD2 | CASSRLAGGSHNEQFF | TGTGCCAGCAGCAGATTAGCGGGAGGTTCTCACAATGAGCAGTTCTTC
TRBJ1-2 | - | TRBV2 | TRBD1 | CASPYGTEYGYTF | TGTGCCAGTCCCTACGGGACAGAATATGGCTACACCTTC
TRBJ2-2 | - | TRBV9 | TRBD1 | CASRPGTANTGELFF | TGTGCCAGCAGGCCCGGGACAGCTAACACCGGGGAGCTGTTTTTT